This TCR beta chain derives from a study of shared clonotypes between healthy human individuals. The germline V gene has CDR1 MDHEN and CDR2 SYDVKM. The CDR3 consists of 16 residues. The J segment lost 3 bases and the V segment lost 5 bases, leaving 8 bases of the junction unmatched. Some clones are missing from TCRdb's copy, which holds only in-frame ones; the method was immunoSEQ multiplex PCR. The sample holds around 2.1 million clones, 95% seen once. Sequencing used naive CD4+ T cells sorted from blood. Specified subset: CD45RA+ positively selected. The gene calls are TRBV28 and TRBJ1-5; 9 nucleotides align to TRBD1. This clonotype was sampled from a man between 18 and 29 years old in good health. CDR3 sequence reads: CASSPPGQGTNQPQHF. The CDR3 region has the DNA TGTGCCAGCAGTCCCCCGGGACAGGGTACCAATCAGCCCCAGCATTTT.